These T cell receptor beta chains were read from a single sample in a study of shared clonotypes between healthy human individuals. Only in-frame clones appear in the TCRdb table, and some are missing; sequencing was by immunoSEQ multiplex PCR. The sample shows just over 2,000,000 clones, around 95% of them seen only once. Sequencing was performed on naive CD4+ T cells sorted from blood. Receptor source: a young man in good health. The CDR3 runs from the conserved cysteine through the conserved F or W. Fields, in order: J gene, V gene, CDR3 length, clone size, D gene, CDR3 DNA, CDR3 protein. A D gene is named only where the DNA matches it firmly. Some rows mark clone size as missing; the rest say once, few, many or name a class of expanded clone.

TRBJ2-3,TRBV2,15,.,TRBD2,TGTGCCAGCAGTCTGACTAGCGGGGTCTCAGATACGCAGTATTTT,CASSLTSGVSDTQYF
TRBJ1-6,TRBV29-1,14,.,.,TGCAGCCCAATCGGGGGAGGGGTAAATTCACCCCTCCACTTT,CSPIGGGVNSPLHF
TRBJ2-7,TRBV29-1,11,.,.,TGCAGCGCTCAGAAAGGGGTCGAGCAGTACTTC,CSAQKGVEQYF
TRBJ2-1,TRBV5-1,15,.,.,TGCGCCAGCAGTTGGGATCGGGGATCCTACAATGAGCAGTTCTTC,CASSWDRGSYNEQFF
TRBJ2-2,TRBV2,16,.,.,TGTGCCAGCAGGGGACTTTTCGGGGTGAACACCGGGGAGCTGTTTTTT,CASRGLFGVNTGELFF
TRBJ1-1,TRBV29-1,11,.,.,TGCAGCGGCCAGGGGAACACTGAAGCTTTCTTT,CSGQGNTEAFF
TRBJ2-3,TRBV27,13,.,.,TGTGCCAGCAGTTCATGGGCAACAGATACGCAGTATTTT,CASSSWATDTQYF
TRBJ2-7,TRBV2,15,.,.,TGTGCCAGCAGTGAAGCGTCGGCACAGAACCACGAGCAGTACTTC,CASSEASAQNHEQYF
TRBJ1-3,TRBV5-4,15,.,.,TGTGCCAGCAGCCCTGGGGCAGGGAGTGGAAACACCATATATTTT,CASSPGAGSGNTIYF
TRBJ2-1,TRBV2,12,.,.,TGTGCCAGCAAGGTCTCCTACAATGAGCAGTTCTTC,CASKVSYNEQFF
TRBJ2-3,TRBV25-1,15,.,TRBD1,TGTGCCAGCAGTGAATCCAGGGGGTTAAGGGATACGCAGTATTTT,CASSESRGLRDTQYF
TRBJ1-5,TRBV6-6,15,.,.,TGTGCCAGCAGTTACAACGACAGGATGAATCAGCCCCAGCATTTT,CASSYNDRMNQPQHF
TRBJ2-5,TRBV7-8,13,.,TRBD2,TGTGCCTCTAGCGGGGGCCTACAAGAGACCCAGTACTTC,CASSGGLQETQYF
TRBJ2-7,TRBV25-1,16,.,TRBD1,TGTGCCAGCAGTGAGGAGGGGACAGGGGCCCCCTACGAGCAGTACTTC,CASSEEGTGAPYEQYF
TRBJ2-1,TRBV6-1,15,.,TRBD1,TGTGCCAGCAGTGTTGGACAGGGGGGAGGGAATGAGCAGTTCTTC,CASSVGQGGGNEQFF
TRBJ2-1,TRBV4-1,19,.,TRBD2,TGCGCCAGCAGCCAGGGCCCTGGGGTGACTAGCGGGGGGGCTATTGAGCAGTTCTTC,CASSQGPGVTSGGAIEQFF
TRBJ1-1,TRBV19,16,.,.,TGTGCCAGTAGATCGGCGGCTACTTCTGGGAGCGCTGAAGCTTTCTTT,CASRSAATSGSAEAFF
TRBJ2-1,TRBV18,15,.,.,TGTGCCAGCTCACCGGACAAGGGGACCTACAATGAGCAGTTCTTC,CASSPDKGTYNEQFF
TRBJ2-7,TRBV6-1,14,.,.,TGTGCCAGCAGTGAAGTTCGGGGGCCCTACGAGCAGTACTTC,CASSEVRGPYEQYF
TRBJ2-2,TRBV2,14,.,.,TGTGCCAGCAGTGCGGCAGGGGCCGGCGGGGAGCTGTTTTTT,CASSAAGAGGELFF
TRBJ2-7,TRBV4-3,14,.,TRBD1,TGCGCCAGCAGCCGGGACAGGGGGACCTACGAGCAGTACTTC,CASSRDRGTYEQYF
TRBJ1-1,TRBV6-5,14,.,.,TGTGCCAGCAGACCCAGGGAAAAGAACACTGAAGCTTTCTTT,CASRPREKNTEAFF
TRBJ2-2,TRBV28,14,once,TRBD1,TGTGCCAGCGGGAGACAGGGGGGCACCGGGGAGCTGTTTTTT,CASGRQGGTGELFF
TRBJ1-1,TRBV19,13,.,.,TGTGCCAGTAGTATCAGCTCGAACACTGAAGCTTTCTTT,CASSISSNTEAFF
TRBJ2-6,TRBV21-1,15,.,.,TGTGCCAGCCCCAACGGGGGTATGGGGGCCAACGTCCTGACTTTC,CASPNGGMGANVLTF
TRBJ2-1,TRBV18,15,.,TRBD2,TGTGCCAGCTCACCACCCGGGGGGGAGGGGAATGAGCAGTTCTTC,CASSPPGGEGNEQFF
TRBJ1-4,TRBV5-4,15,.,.,TGTGCCAGCAGCTCGGAGGACACGGACCCAGAAAAACTGTTTTTT,CASSSEDTDPEKLFF
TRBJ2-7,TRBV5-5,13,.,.,TGTGCCAGCAGCCTCGGGAGCCCCTACGAGCAGTACTTC,CASSLGSPYEQYF
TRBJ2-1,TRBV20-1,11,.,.,TGCAGTGCTAGGGAGGCCAATGAGCAGTTCTTC,CSAREANEQFF
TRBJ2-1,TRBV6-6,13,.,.,TGTGCCAGCAGTGGGGGTCAAGGGAATGAGCAGTTCTTC,CASSGGQGNEQFF
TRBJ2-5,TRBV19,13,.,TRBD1,TGTGCCAGTAGTGGCGGACAGGTGGAGACCCAGTACTTC,CASSGGQVETQYF
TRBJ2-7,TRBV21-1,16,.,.,TGTGCCAGCAGCAAAGAACCAGGGGTAAGGTCCTACGAGCAGTACTTC,CASSKEPGVRSYEQYF
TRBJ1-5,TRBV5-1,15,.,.,TGCGCCAGCAGCTTGGCGGGAGCGGACAATCAGCCCCAGCATTTT,CASSLAGADNQPQHF
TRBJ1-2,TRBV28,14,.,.,TGTGCCAGCAGTTTAGCCCAGGACCTTGGGGGCTACACCTTC,CASSLAQDLGGYTF
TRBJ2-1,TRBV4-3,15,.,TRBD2,TGCGCCAGCAGCCAGAGACTAGCGGGAGGCAATGAGCAGTTCTTC,CASSQRLAGGNEQFF
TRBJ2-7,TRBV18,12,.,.,TGTGCCAGCTCCCCCATCTCCTACGAGCAGTACTTC,CASSPISYEQYF
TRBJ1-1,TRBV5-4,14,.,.,TGTGCCAGCAGCTTGGCCAATAGGAACACTGAAGCTTTCTTT,CASSLANRNTEAFF
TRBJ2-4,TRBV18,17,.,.,TGTGCCAGCTCACCTACTGGGAGCGTTTTAGCCAAAAACATTCAGTACTTC,CASSPTGSVLAKNIQYF
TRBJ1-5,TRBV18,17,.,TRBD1,TGTGCCAGCTCACCGCTTCCGACAGGGGGCGGCAATCAGCCCCAGCATTTT,CASSPLPTGGGNQPQHF
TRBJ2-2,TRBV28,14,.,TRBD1,TGTGCCAGCATGTCTGGGACAGTAACCGGGGAGCTGTTTTTT,CASMSGTVTGELFF
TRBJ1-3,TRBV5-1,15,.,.,TGCGCCAGCAGCTTGCAGGGTGCAGTCGGAAACACCATATATTTT,CASSLQGAVGNTIYF
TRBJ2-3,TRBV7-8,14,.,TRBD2,TGTGCCAGCAGCTTAGAAGCGGGGGTAGATACGCAGTATTTT,CASSLEAGVDTQYF
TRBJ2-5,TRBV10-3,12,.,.,TGTGCCATCAGTGAGACTCGGGAGACCCAGTACTTC,CAISETRETQYF
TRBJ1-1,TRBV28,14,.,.,TGTGCCAGCAGGGGCCCTAGAGGGAGCACTGAAGCTTTCTTT,CASRGPRGSTEAFF
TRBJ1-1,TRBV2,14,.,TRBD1,TGTGCCAGCAGTTCCCGGACAGGGGGCACTGAAGCTTTCTTT,CASSSRTGGTEAFF
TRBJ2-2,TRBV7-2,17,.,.,TGTGCCAGCAGCTTATGGGGCAAGCGGACGAACACCGGGGAGCTGTTTTTT,CASSLWGKRTNTGELFF
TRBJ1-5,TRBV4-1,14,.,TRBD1,TGCGCCAGCCGAGACAGGGGCGCAGGTCAGCCCCAGCATTTT,CASRDRGAGQPQHF
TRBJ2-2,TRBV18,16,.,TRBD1,TGTGCCAGCTCACCACTTGGACAGGGGGCGCCCGGGGAGCTGTTTTTT,CASSPLGQGAPGELFF
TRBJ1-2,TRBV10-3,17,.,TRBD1,TGTGCCATCGATACTCCCAAACCAGGGGGGAGAACCTATGGCTACACCTTC,CAIDTPKPGGRTYGYTF
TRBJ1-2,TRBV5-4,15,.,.,TGTGCCAGCAGCTTAGGTACGGCGGGAAACTATGGCTACACCTTC,CASSLGTAGNYGYTF
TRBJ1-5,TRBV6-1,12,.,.,TGTGCCAGCAGTGATTGGTTTCAGCCCCAGCATTTT,CASSDWFQPQHF
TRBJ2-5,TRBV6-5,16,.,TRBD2,TGTGCCAGCAGTTTCGGACTAGCGGAGGGGGGGGAGACCCAGTACTTC,CASSFGLAEGGETQYF
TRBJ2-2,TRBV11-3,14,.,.,TGTGCCAGCAGTGGGCGAGCCCAGGGCGGGGAGCTGTTTTTT,CASSGRAQGGELFF
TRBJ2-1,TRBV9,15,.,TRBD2,TGTGCCAGCAGCGTAGACGGGACTAGTCTTAATGAGCAGTTCTTC,CASSVDGTSLNEQFF
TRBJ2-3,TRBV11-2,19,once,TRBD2,TGTGCCAGCAGTTTTACTACGCCTGGGCTAGCGGGCCTCGGGGATACGCAGTATTTT,CASSFTTPGLAGLGDTQYF
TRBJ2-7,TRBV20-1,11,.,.,TGCAGTGCTAGTTGGGACCGCGGGCAGTACTTC,CSASWDRGQYF
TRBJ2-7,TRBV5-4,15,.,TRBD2,TGTGCCAGCACACGCGCCGGGACTAGCGGCCACGAGCAGTACTTC,CASTRAGTSGHEQYF
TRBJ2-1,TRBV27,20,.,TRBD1,TGTGCCAGCAGTTTATGGGGGACAGGAGATACAGGGCCCTCCTACAATGAGCAGTTCTTC,CASSLWGTGDTGPSYNEQFF
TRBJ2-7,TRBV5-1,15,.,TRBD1,TGCGCCAGCAGTCTCAGGACAGGCCTCTACTACGAGCAGTACTTC,CASSLRTGLYYEQYF
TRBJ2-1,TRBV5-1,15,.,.,TGCGCCAGCAGCTACACGGGACAACCCTACAATGAGCAGTTCTTC,CASSYTGQPYNEQFF